The 29 T cell receptor beta chains presented below share a single source sample, sequenced in a study of blood T cell repertoires in COVID-19. Libraries were prepared by immunoSEQ multiplex PCR; TCRdb keeps only in-frame clonotypes and omits some of them. The data contain some 70,000 clones, roughly 79% of them singletons. The sequenced material came from peripheral blood. These TCRs come from a woman aged 70 to 79 with acute or convalescent COVID-19.

Points on this clone: Other DNA sequences in the same sample also yield this CDR3. The chain recombines TRBV14 with TRBJ1-1; D is ambiguous. This CDR3 spans 14 amino acids. Trimming shortened V by 2 bases and J by 0 bases, and 7 bases separated the two germline ends. Germline V gene data show CDR1 as SGHDN and CDR2 as FVKESK. The CDR3 reads CASSQPGMNTEAFF. The CDR3 nucleotides read TGTGCCAGCAGCCAACCGGGGATGAACACTGAAGCTTTCTTT.

J is TRBJ2-7 and V is TRBV3-1 (or the pseudogene TRBV3-2), with 14 positions matching TRBD2. The V gene end was trimmed by 4 bases and the J gene end by 5 bases; junction bases not matched to a gene: 4. The CDR3 covers 15 residues. From germline, CDR1 is LGHDT and CDR2 YNNKEL (reference sequence). The CDR3 spells CASSRGTSGSNEQYF. The CDR3 DNA reads TGTGCCAGCAGCCGAGGGACTAGCGGGAGTAACGAGCAGTACTTC.

This clone was counted once. The CDR3 spells CASSRGTGGADTQYF. DNA of the CDR3: TGCGCCAGCAGCAGAGGGACAGGGGGCGCAGATACGCAGTATTTT. The chain couples TRBV5-1 to TRBJ2-3; 12 bases line up with TRBD1. V was pared by 4 bases and J by 4 bases, with 4 bases of the junction left unmatched. The CDR3 spans 15 residues. Germline-derived CDR1 and CDR2 are SGHRS and YFSETQ. The variable domain in full, with the rest retrieved from reference TRBV5-1 and TRBJ2-3, is KAGVTQTPRYLIKTRGQQVTLSCSPISGHRSVSWYQQTPGQGLQFLFEYFSETQRNKGNFPGRFSGRQFSNSRSEMNVSTLELGDSALYLCASSRGTGGADTQYFGPGTRLTVL.

This chain links TRBV7-3 with TRBJ2-1; 10 bases agree with TRBD2. The CDR3 is made up of 16 amino acids. The germline gives CDR1 SGHTA, CDR2 FQGTGA. Trimming at V came to 2 bases and at J to 2 bases, leaving 3 bases not matched to a gene. The CDR3 is CASSLGLAGAYNEQFF. The CDR3 nucleotides read TGTGCCAGCAGCTTAGGGCTAGCGGGAGCCTACAATGAGCAGTTCTTC.

The chain employs TRBV6-1 and TRBJ1-1; D is undetermined. Per germline, CDR1 MNHNS and CDR2 SASEGT. CDR3 length: 12 residues. V lost 3 bases, J lost 7 bases, and 9 bases lay in between. CDR3 DNA sequence: TGTGCCAGCAGTGATTTGGGCTTTGAAGCTTTCTTT. This gives the protein CASSDLGFEAFF.

This chain links TRBV28 with TRBJ1-2; TRBD1 might be the D (5 bases). The CDR3 totals 16 residues. With 4 bases removed from V and 7 bases from J, the gap between germline ends came to 22 bases. CDR1 is MDHEN, CDR2 SYDVKM, per germline. This CDR3 reads CASSSSPPTVLFGYTF. The CDR3 DNA reads as TGTGCCAGCAGTTCCTCGCCCCCGACAGTACTATTTGGCTACACCTTC.

Only a few counts were recorded for this clone. The V gene is TRBV19, the J gene TRBJ1-1; TRBD1 might be the D (6 bases). Deletions cut 9 bases from V and 0 bases from J, with 20 bases between. The CDR3 is made up of 16 amino acids. The germline gives CDR1 LNHDA, CDR2 SQIVND (reference sequence). CDR3 loop: CASQDWTDPLNTEAFF. The CDR3 bases are TGTGCCAGCCAAGATTGGACAGACCCTCTGAACACTGAAGCTTTCTTT.

This rearrangement joins TRBV11-3 to TRBJ2-3; possibly TRBD2 for D (5 bases). Trimming stripped 3 bases from V and 6 bases from J, with 16 bases between. Germline loops: CDR1 SGHNT, CDR2 YENEEA. The CDR3 runs 15 residues. In DNA, the CDR3 is TGTGCCAGCAGCTTTACTAGGATTATAGCTGATACGCAGTATTTT. Protein product: CASSFTRIIADTQYF.

The chain recombines TRBV6-5 with TRBJ1-2, with 8 bases matching TRBD1. Trimming took 6 bases from V and 5 from J; bases not matched to a gene: 8. CDR1 and CDR2 (germline): MNHEY, SVGAGI. This CDR3 contains 14 residues. CDR3 bases: TGTGCCAGCAGGACGACAGGGGCGGGGTATGGCTACACCTTC. As protein: CASRTTGAGYGYTF.

The chain carries TRBV3-1 (or the pseudogene TRBV3-2) and TRBJ1-2; 8 bases map to TRBD1. V dropped 4 bases and J dropped 6; count of bases not matched to a gene: 7. The CDR3 sequence is 14 residues long. The V gene's germline CDR1 is LGHDT and CDR2 YNNKEL (reference sequence). The CDR3 nucleotides read TGTGCCAGCAGCCGACAGGGGAGGGAGAATGGCTACACCTTC. As protein: CASSRQGRENGYTF.

The chain joins TRBV18 to TRBJ2-5, with 13 bases lining up with TRBD2. Germline V CDR1 and CDR2: KGHSH, LQKENI. The V gene end was trimmed by 3 bases and the J gene end by 0 bases; junction bases not matched to a gene: 4. The CDR3 loop spans 17 amino acids. DNA of the CDR3: TGTGCCAGCTCACCGGGGACTAGCGGGATGTACCAAGAGACCCAGTACTTC. Translation: CASSPGTSGMYQETQYF.

The chain is built from TRBV7-2 and TRBJ2-5, with TRBD2 matching 8 bases. CDR1 SGHTA and CDR2 FQGNSA come from the germline V gene. J was trimmed by 0 bases and V by 1 base; bases with no gene match: 10. CDR3 length: 18 amino acids. This chain's CDR3 is CASSLGELAASYQETQYF. CDR3 sequence (DNA): TGTGCCAGCAGCTTAGGCGAACTAGCGGCATCGTACCAAGAGACCCAGTACTTC.

This chain joins TRBV6-4 and TRBJ2-7; 8 bases align to TRBD2. This CDR3 is 16 amino acids long. The V and J ends lost 6 bases and 1 base, in that order; junction bases with no gene match: 11. Germline CDR1 reads MRHNA; CDR2 reads SNTAGT. CDR3 nucleotide sequence: TGTGCCAGCAGACCCCCCACCGGGACTAGATCCTACGAGCAGTACTTC. It specifies CASRPPTGTRSYEQYF.

The V and J genes are TRBV5-6 and TRBJ1-3, with a weak D call TRBD1 (5 bases). The CDR3 covers 16 residues. Trimming cost V 2 bases and J 0 bases, with 12 bases left between them. The germline V gene encodes CDR1 SGHDT and CDR2 YYEEEE. CDR3 loop: CASSFPQALSGNTIYF. CDR3 DNA sequence: TGTGCCAGCAGCTTCCCACAGGCCCTCTCTGGAAACACCATATATTTT.

This clone was seen only once. The chain uses TRBV5-6 and TRBJ1-2, with D unresolved. The CDR3 totals 14 residues. In germline, CDR1 is SGHDT, CDR2 YYEEEE. Trimming shortened V by 0 bases and J by 8 bases, and 14 bases separated the two germline ends. CDR3 sequence: CASSLGRFIEGYTF. DNA of the CDR3: TGTGCCAGCAGCTTGGGCAGGTTCATCGAAGGCTACACCTTC.

The J gene is TRBJ1-4, the V gene TRBV7-9; 8 bases align to TRBD1. The CDR3 runs 15 residues. Germline-derived CDR1 and CDR2 are SEHNR and FQNEAQ (reference sequence). V dropped 5 bases and J dropped 3; count of bases not matched to a gene: 5. CDR3 protein: CASSSGQGANEKLFF. CDR3 DNA: TGTGCCAGCAGCAGCGGACAGGGAGCTAATGAAAAACTGTTTTTT. Looking up the rest from reference TRBV7-9 and TRBJ1-4 gives the full variable domain: DTGVSQNPRHKITKRGQNVTFRCDPISEHNRLYWYRQTLGQGPEFLTYFQNEAQLEKSRLLSDRFSAERPKGSFSTLEIQRTEQGDSAMYLCASSSGQGANEKLFFGSGTQLSVL.

This clone was picked up a small number of times. The J gene is TRBJ2-1, the V gene TRBV28, with 7 bases that match TRBD2. Germline CDR1 and CDR2: MDHEN and SYDVKM. V lost 5 bases to trimming and J lost 4 bases; unmatched junction nucleotides: 11. CDR3 size: 16 residues. The CDR3 DNA reads TGTGCCAGCAGTCCCGGTTGGGAGCGGGGATACAATGAGCAGTTCTTC. Translating gives CASSPGWERGYNEQFF.

This clone has only one observation. This chain joins TRBV19 and TRBJ2-3; a possible D gene is TRBD2 (6 bases). Germline CDR1 reads LNHDA; CDR2 reads SQIVND (reference sequence). V dropped 7 bases and J dropped 2 bases, with 19 bases sitting between them. The CDR3 totals 16 residues. CDR3 DNA sequence: TGTGCCAGTACCGAAGCGGGTCCACTATTCACAGATACGCAGTATTTT. The encoded protein is CASTEAGPLFTDTQYF.

V gene TRBV2 combines with J gene TRBJ1-5; D unclear. Germline lookup yields CDR1 SNHLY and CDR2 FYNNEI. Between the trimmed V and J ends, which lost 5 bases and 10 bases, there was a span of 12 bases. The CDR3 sequence is 12 residues long. The CDR3 loop reads CASSPGLFPQHF. The DNA of the CDR3 is TGTGCCAGCAGTCCAGGCCTCTTTCCCCAGCATTTT. Using reference TRBV2 and TRBJ1-5 for the parts outside the CDR3, the full variable domain is EPEVTQTPSHQVTQMGQEVILRCVPISNHLYFYWYRQILGQKVEFLVSFYNNEISEKSEIFDDQFSVERPDGSNFTLKIRSTKLEDSAMYFCASSPGLFPQHFGDGTRLSIL.

This chain uses TRBV9 with TRBJ2-3, with 14 bases lining up with TRBD2. Germline V gene data show CDR1 as SGDLS and CDR2 as YYNGEE. Trimming at V came to 0 bases and at J to 5 bases, leaving 5 bases not matched to a gene. This CDR3 has 17 residues. The CDR3 is CASSVARLAGGQDTQYF. The CDR3 region has the DNA TGTGCCAGCAGCGTAGCTCGACTAGCGGGAGGGCAAGATACGCAGTATTTT.

The chain has TRBV19 and TRBJ2-1; 16 bases agree with TRBD2. The CDR3 contains 17 residues. V lost 0 bases, J lost 8 bases, and 4 bases stayed unmatched. Germline values: CDR1 LNHDA, CDR2 SQIVND (reference sequence). The CDR3 loop is CASSIEGLAGGPYEQFF. CDR3 sequence (DNA): TGTGCCAGTAGTATAGAGGGACTAGCGGGAGGGCCTTATGAGCAGTTCTTC.

This rearrangement joins TRBV5-1 to TRBJ2-5, with 9 bases aligning to TRBD2. Germline V CDR1 and CDR2: SGHRS, YFSETQ. This CDR3 is 15 amino acids long. V lost 4 bases and J lost 5; bases outside the gene matches: 9. The CDR3 DNA follows: TGCGCCAGCAGCCGATGGACGGCGGGAGGGGAGACCCAGTACTTC. It yields the protein CASSRWTAGGETQYF.

J is TRBJ1-2 and V is TRBV11-3; 7 nucleotides agree with TRBD1. The J segment lost 6 bases and the V segment lost 8 bases, leaving 9 bases of the junction unmatched. CDR3 length: 13 amino acids. From germline, CDR1 is SGHNT and CDR2 YENEEA. The CDR3 DNA follows: TGTGCCAGCGCCTCAGGGGGTTTGGATGGCTACACCTTC. Its protein product is CASASGGLDGYTF.

The CDR3, as DNA: TGTGCCAGCAGGGACCCGGGACAGACCAACTATGGCTACACCTTC. It codes for CASRDPGQTNYGYTF. V gene TRBV2 combines with J gene TRBJ1-2; 7 nucleotides agree with TRBD1. Germline assignment: CDR1 SNHLY and CDR2 FYNNEI. The CDR3 sequence is 15 residues long. V trimming: 6 bases; J trimming: 2 bases; junction bases outside the gene matches: 9.

V gene TRBV5-4 combines with J gene TRBJ1-1, with D tentatively TRBD1 (5 bases). The CDR3 has 15 residues. The germline gives CDR1 SGHNT, CDR2 YYREEE (reference sequence). V lost 4 bases, J lost 0 bases, and 13 bases lay in between. CDR3 region: CASSPGRGVNTEAFF. CDR3 nucleotides: TGTGCCAGCAGCCCTGGACGGGGGGTGAACACTGAAGCTTTCTTT. Full variable domain (outside the CDR3, taken from reference TRBV5-4 and TRBJ1-1): ETGVTQSPTHLIKTRGQQVTLRCSSQSGHNTVSWYQQALGQGPQFIFQYYREEENGRGNFPPRFSGLQFPNYSSELNVNALELDDSALYLCASSPGRGVNTEAFFGQGTRLTVV.

The chain recombines TRBV11-2 with TRBJ1-6, with D unclear. The CDR3 runs to 13 residues. Germline V gene lookup returns CDR1 SGHAT and CDR2 FQNNGV. V was trimmed by 1 base and J by 7 bases, leaving 5 bases between them. CDR3 region: CASSLGGNSPLHF. CDR3 DNA sequence: TGTGCCAGCAGCTTAGGAGGGAATTCACCCCTCCACTTT.

The J gene is TRBJ2-7, the V gene TRBV27; maybe TRBD1 (6 bases). CDR3 length: 16 amino acids. Germline V gene lookup returns CDR1 MNHEY and CDR2 SMNVEV (reference sequence). Trimming took off 5 bases at V and 0 bases at J, with 17 bases between the two ends. CDR3 sequence reads: CASSPPRQESSYEQYF. The DNA for the CDR3 is TGTGCCAGCAGTCCTCCTCGACAGGAGAGCTCCTACGAGCAGTACTTC.

This chain connects TRBV27 to TRBJ1-1; 9 positions match TRBD1. The CDR3 is 16 amino acids. The V segment lost 5 bases and the J segment 0 bases; nucleotides outside the gene matches: 7. Per the germline V gene, CDR1 is MNHEY and CDR2 is SMNVEV (reference sequence). The CDR3 loop reads CASSPWGTGMNTEAFF. CDR3 DNA sequence: TGTGCCAGCAGTCCATGGGGGACAGGGATGAACACTGAAGCTTTCTTT.

This clone was detected a few times. The rearrangement uses TRBV19 and TRBJ2-7; 13 nucleotides agree with TRBD2. Losses at the gene ends were 3 bases for V and 3 bases for J; bases not matched to a gene: 2. This CDR3 comprises 15 residues. CDR1 is LNHDA and CDR2 is SQIVND in the germline V gene (reference sequence). As DNA, the CDR3 is TGTGCCAGTAGTATCACTAGCGGGAGGGTCTACGAGCAGTACTTC. Protein product: CASSITSGRVYEQYF.